This entry concerns a single T cell receptor beta chain. What it recognizes is unknown. It is likely a read error, because the conserved phenylalanine at the end of the CDR3 is missing. It is unclear where the CDR3 begins or ends on the DNA, so no DNA is shown, and the CDR3 is as TCRdb lists it. This sample is drawn from a study of cytomegalovirus exposure and HLA in healthy donors. The germline V gene encodes CDR1 SEHNR and CDR2 FQNEAQ (reference sequence). Both ends counted, the CDR3 spans 15 residues. This PCR relied on a set of 60 Vbeta primers and 13 Jbeta primers. Data came from immunoSEQ multiplex PCR; TCRdb stores just in-frame clones and leaves some out. Here the sample spans roughly 89,000 clones, approximately 72% being singletons. Study-wide points: Later, an analysis found that common viral pathogens appeared to be linked with several of the most significant clusters. The later analysis indicated that the majority of CMV-associated TCR beta chains appeared HLA-restricted.

This TCR was recovered from a man under 40 in good health and CMV-seropositive. V gene TRBV7-9 combines with J gene TRBJ2-3; the table gives TRBD1 as D, unverified against the DNA. Sequences were obtained from PBMCs. CDR3 protein: CASSSNHRDRARAVL.